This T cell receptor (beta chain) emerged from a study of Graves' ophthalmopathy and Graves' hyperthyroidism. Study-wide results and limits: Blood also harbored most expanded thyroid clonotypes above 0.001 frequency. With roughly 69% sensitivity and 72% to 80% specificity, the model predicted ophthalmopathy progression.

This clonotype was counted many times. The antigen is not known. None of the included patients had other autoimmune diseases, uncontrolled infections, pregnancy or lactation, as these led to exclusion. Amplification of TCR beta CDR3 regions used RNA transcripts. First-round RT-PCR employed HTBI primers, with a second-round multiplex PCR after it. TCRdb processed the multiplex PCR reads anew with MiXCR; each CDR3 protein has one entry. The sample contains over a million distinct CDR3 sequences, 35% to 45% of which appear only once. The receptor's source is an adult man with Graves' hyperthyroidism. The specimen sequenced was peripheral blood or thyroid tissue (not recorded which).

CDR3 sequence (DNA): TGTGCCAGCAGCTTCGACTTACAGGGGGGGAATGAAAAACTGTTTTTT. The encoded protein is CASSFDLQGGNEKLFF. The chain recombines TRBV7-9 with TRBJ1-4, with TRBD1 matching over 8 bases. CDR1 is SEHNR, CDR2 FQNEAQ, per germline (reference sequence). The CDR3 covers 16 residues. Trimming cost V 3 bases and J 5 bases; bases outside gene matches: 8.